This T cell receptor beta chain was obtained from a study of cytomegalovirus exposure and HLA in healthy donors. A multiplex PCR was run with 60 Vbeta primers and 13 Jbeta primers. This table comes from immunoSEQ multiplex PCR, and its TCRdb copy is limited to in-frame clones, with some not included. The table lists about 150,000 clones, 60% to 80% of them singletons. This clone occurred once. In germline, CDR1 is MNHNY, CDR2 SVGAGI (reference sequence). Trimming at V came to 5 bases and at J to 18 bases, leaving 7 bases not matched to a gene. CDR3 length: 12 residues. The clonotype originates from a woman aged 40 to 55 in good health and CMV-seronegative. The rearrangement links TRBV6-6 to TRBJ1-6, with 10 nucleotides matching TRBD1. The sequencing sample was made of PBMCs. The CDR3 region has the DNA TGTGCCAGCAGTCCCCCGGGACAGGGGCCCCACTTT. Its translation: CASSPPGQGPHF.